The 19 T cell receptor beta chains presented below share a single source sample, sequenced in a study of PD-L1 blockade in urothelial cancer. Profiled with immunoSEQ multiplex PCR; TCRdb holds only in-frame clones, not every one. The table lists around 53,000 clones, approximately 85% of them singletons. Time point reported: peripheral blood 6 weeks after treatment start. The source was PBMCs, collected around atezolizumab (anti-PD-L1) treatment. Receptor source: a man aged 45-65 years with urothelial cancer.

The V call is TRBV2, the J call TRBJ2-7, with D perhaps matching TRBD1 (6 bases). The CDR3 is 15 residues long. Trimming shortened V by 4 bases and J by 1 base, and 14 bases separated the two germline ends. Germline V CDR1 and CDR2: SNHLY, FYNNEI. The CDR3 region is CASSVLPGASYEQYF. The CDR3 nucleotides are TGTGCCAGCAGTGTTTTGCCAGGGGCGTCCTACGAGCAGTACTTC. The variable domain in full, with the rest retrieved from reference TRBV2 and TRBJ2-7, is EPEVTQTPSHQVTQMGQEVILRCVPISNHLYFYWYRQILGQKVEFLVSFYNNEISEKSEIFDDQFSVERPDGSNFTLKIRSTKLEDSAMYFCASSVLPGASYEQYFGPGTRLTVT.

The chain couples TRBV5-1 to TRBJ2-7; 10 bases agree with TRBD2. CDR3 length equals 15 residues. Germline lookup yields CDR1 SGHRS and CDR2 YFSETQ. Trimming cost V 1 base and J 3 bases; bases outside gene matches: 4. The CDR3 DNA reads TGCGCCAGCAGCTTGACTAGCGGGGTCGTCTACGAGCAGTACTTC. Translating it yields CASSLTSGVVYEQYF.

This clone has more than one count but fewer than ten. The chain carries TRBV30 and TRBJ1-5; weak D call: TRBD1 (6 bases). Trimming took 3 bases from V and 2 from J, leaving 8 bases between them. The CDR3 is 13 amino acids. Germline V gives CDR1 GTSNPN, CDR2 SVGIG (reference sequence). The CDR3 loop reads CAWSNRGNQPQHF. The DNA of the CDR3 is TGTGCCTGGAGCAACAGGGGCAATCAGCCCCAGCATTTT.

The chain recombines TRBV7-9 with TRBJ1-3, with 10 bases aligning to TRBD1. The CDR3 is 18 residues long. The V gene's germline CDR1 is SEHNR and CDR2 FQNEAQ (reference sequence). V was clipped by 6 bases and J by 0 bases; unmatched bases: 11. The CDR3 coding sequence is TGTGCCAGCAGTTCCGCCGGACAGGGGGTCCCCTCTGGAAACACCATATATTTT. The encoded protein is CASSSAGQGVPSGNTIYF.

The CDR3 loop is CASSLAHEQFF. Here the CDR3 DNA reads TGTGCCAGCAGCTTGGCCCATGAGCAGTTCTTC. The chain has TRBV11-2 and TRBJ2-1; no reliable D call. The CDR3 extends over 11 amino acids. Germline V CDR1 and CDR2: SGHAT, FQNNGV. Trimming shortened V by 3 bases and J by 8 bases, and 5 bases separated the two germline ends. The full variable domain, with the rest looked up from reference TRBV11-2 and TRBJ2-1, is EAGVAQSPRYKIIEKRQSVAFWCNPISGHATLYWYQQILGQGPKLLIQFQNNGVVDDSQLPKDRFSAERLKGVDSTLKIQPAKLEDSAVYLCASSLAHEQFFGPGTRLTVL.

This clone showed up just once. The rearrangement joins TRBV12-2 to TRBJ2-1; the table's D gene call, TRBD1, was not cross checked with the DNA. TRBV12-2 is tagged as a pseudogene. The length of the CDR3 is 16 residues. The CDR3 here is CASRPRQGVVYNEQFF. The CDR3 region has the DNA TGTGCAAGTCGCCCCCGACAGGGTGTAGTCTACAATGAGCAGTTCTTC.

The rearrangement uses TRBV5-4 and TRBJ2-1; no reliable D call. CDR1 is SGHNT, CDR2 YYREEE, per germline (reference sequence). Trimming removed 6 bases from V and 3 bases from J, with 7 bases in between. CDR3 length: 12 amino acids. The CDR3 bases are TGTGCCAGCACCCCCGGCTACAATGAGCAGTTCTTC. Translation gives CASTPGYNEQFF. Filled out from reference TRBV5-4 and TRBJ2-1, the complete variable domain reads ETGVTQSPTHLIKTRGQQVTLRCSSQSGHNTVSWYQQALGQGPQFIFQYYREEENGRGNFPPRFSGLQFPNYSSELNVNALELDDSALYLCASTPGYNEQFFGPGTRLTVL.

This rearrangement joins TRBV6-5 to TRBJ1-4; 8 bases agree with TRBD1. The CDR3 extends over 14 amino acids. Germline trimming cut 5 bases from V and 8 bases from J; bases unmatched to any gene: 7. The germline CDR1 and CDR2 sequences are MNHEY and SVGAGI. The CDR3 DNA reads as TGTGCCAGCAGTAGGACAGGGTCTAGCGAAAAACTGTTTTTT. This sequence encodes CASSRTGSSEKLFF.

In nucleotides, the CDR3 is TGTGCCAGCAGTAATCTCCTTAACTCTGGAAACACCATATATTTT. Translated, it gives CASSNLLNSGNTIYF. V gene TRBV6-5 combines with J gene TRBJ1-3; no clear D. Germline CDR1 is MNHEY and CDR2 is SVGAGI. This CDR3 has 15 residues. V was cut by 5 bases and J by 0 bases, with 11 bases left in between.

The rearrangement uses TRBV5-6 and TRBJ1-2; TRBD1 matches 9 bases. This CDR3 region has 13 residues. Looked up from germline, CDR1 is SGHDT and CDR2 is YYEEEE. The trim removed 5 bases at V and 11 bases at J, leaving 10 bases unmatched. The CDR3 here is CASRAGTGRGYTF. The CDR3 DNA reads as TGTGCCAGCAGGGCCGGGACAGGGAGGGGGTACACCTTC.

The chain is built from TRBV10-1 and TRBJ2-7; D possibly corresponds to TRBD2 (5 bases). Per the germline V gene, CDR1 is WNHNN and CDR2 is SYGVQD (reference sequence). V lost 9 bases, J lost 3 bases, and 15 bases lay in between. The CDR3 runs to 13 residues. The CDR3 bases are TGCGCCAGGAACCGGGCGGGCGGCTACGAGCAGTACTTC. The encoded protein is CARNRAGGYEQYF.

The rearrangement links TRBV5-5 to TRBJ2-7, with a possible D match to TRBD1 (6 bases). The germline V and J ends were trimmed by 4 bases and 0 bases, with 14 bases remaining between them. Germline assignment: CDR1 SGHKS and CDR2 YYEKEE (reference sequence). This CDR3 is built from 15 residues. Written as DNA, the CDR3 is TGTGCCAGCAGCCGCGCATCGGACAGCTCCTACGAGCAGTACTTC. Translating gives CASSRASDSSYEQYF.

V usage is TRBV7-2 and J usage is TRBJ2-1; TRBD2 agrees at 13 bases. The CDR3 totals 19 residues. Per germline, CDR1 SGHTA and CDR2 FQGNSA. V lost 2 bases to trimming and J lost 4 bases; unmatched junction nucleotides: 11. CDR3 nucleotides: TGTGCCAGCAGCTTAAGAAGCTGGACTAGCGGGAGTAGGTACAATGAGCAGTTCTTC. Encoded protein: CASSLRSWTSGSRYNEQFF.

V is TRBV7-9 and J is TRBJ2-7; 7 bases match TRBD1. V was clipped by 6 bases and J by 6 bases; unmatched bases: 11. CDR3 length: 14 amino acids. Germline V gives CDR1 SEHNR, CDR2 FQNEAQ (reference sequence). The CDR3, as DNA: TGTGCCAGCAGTTCCATCCAGGGGGAAGTCGAGCAGTACTTC. Amino acids: CASSSIQGEVEQYF.

The rearrangement uses TRBV27 and TRBJ2-1; 7 bases align to TRBD1. CDR1 and CDR2 from the germline V gene are MNHEY and SMNVEV (reference sequence). The CDR3 has 13 residues. V was clipped by 10 bases and J by 2 bases; unmatched bases: 5. The CDR3 nucleotides are TGTGCCATCCGACAGGGACCCTACAATGAGCAGTTCTTC. It is translated as CAIRQGPYNEQFF.

The genes are TRBV9 and TRBJ2-5, with 8 bases matching TRBD2. V lost 2 bases, J lost 4 bases, and 7 bases stayed unmatched. CDR3 size: 15 residues. Germline values: CDR1 SGDLS, CDR2 YYNGEE. The chain's CDR3 is CASSVAGTRGETQYF. The DNA of the CDR3 is TGTGCCAGCAGCGTTGCCGGGACTAGGGGAGAGACCCAGTACTTC.

V is TRBV9 and J is TRBJ2-7; 7 bases align to TRBD1. The junction had 11 bases not matched to a gene; V was cut back by 4 bases and J by 7 bases. This CDR3 has 14 residues. Per the germline V gene, CDR1 is SGDLS and CDR2 is YYNGEE. CDR3 amino acids: CASSPHDRAEEQYF. In nucleotides, the CDR3 is TGTGCCAGCAGCCCACACGACAGGGCTGAGGAGCAGTACTTC.

The CDR3 sequence: CASSIEYEAFF. CDR3 nucleotides: TGTGCCAGTAGTATTGAGTATGAAGCTTTCTTT. The rearrangement links TRBV19 to TRBJ1-1; no clear D. CDR1 and CDR2 from the germline V gene are LNHDA and SQIVND (reference sequence). CDR3 length: 11 residues. V was pared by 3 bases and J by 7 bases, with 6 bases between.

The CDR3 loop reads CASSQANSGFRSSYEQYF. CDR3 DNA sequence: TGCGCCAGCAGCCAAGCTAATTCCGGGTTTCGGAGCTCCTACGAGCAGTACTTC. This chain uses TRBV4-1 with TRBJ2-7; D gene unclear. V shed 1 base and J shed 0 bases, with 19 bases lying between them. This CDR3 contains 18 residues. The germline gives CDR1 MGHRA, CDR2 YSYEKL.